This record concerns one TCR beta chain sequence. This record belongs to a study of blood T cell repertoires in COVID-19. In the study overall: The samples span acute and convalescent COVID-19 from the United States, Italy and Spain. PBMCs, B-cell-depleted T cells, or T cells were the source of the cDNA or gDNA that made up the material.

V dropped 3 bases and J dropped 12; count of bases not matched to a gene: 11. The CDR3 is made up of 15 amino acids. Germline V lookup: CDR1 KGHSH, CDR2 LQKENI. As originally analysed: Estimation of nucleated cell counts relied on the amplification of reference gene primers. Libraries were prepared by immunoSEQ multiplex PCR; TCRdb keeps only in-frame clonotypes and omits some of them. D and trimming were read from the DNA, whereas the V and J calls and clone size are those reported in that table. The sample lists roughly 200,000 clones; around 85% were seen once. Sequencing was performed on peripheral blood. This rearrangement joins TRBV18 to TRBJ1-4, with TRBD1 identical over 9 bases. The sequence was obtained from a woman aged 55-70 years with acute or convalescent COVID-19. CDR3 region: CASSPPGQGRNELFF. As DNA, the CDR3 is TGTGCCAGCTCACCGCCGGGACAGGGTCGTAACGAACTGTTTTTT.